Reported below is one TCR beta chain. V lost 4 bases to trimming and J lost 1 base; unmatched junction nucleotides: 11. Germline values: CDR1 LGHNA, CDR2 YSLEER. The CDR3 extends over 18 amino acids. Generated by immunoSEQ multiplex PCR, the TCRdb table keeps only in-frame clones and is missing some. Of around 100,000 clones in the sample, about nine tenths were seen once. This record belongs to a study of blood T cell repertoires in COVID-19. V is TRBV4-3 and J is TRBJ2-4, with 9 bases fitting TRBD2. The sequence was collected from a man aged 50 to 60 with acute or convalescent COVID-19. The sample was peripheral blood. As DNA, the CDR3 is TGCGCCAGCAGCCCGGGACTAGCACGGGCGGGGGCCAAAAACATTCAGTACTTC. Its translation: CASSPGLARAGAKNIQYF.